This T cell receptor beta chain was sequenced for a study of blood T cells in healthy people across ages (dated by TCRdb to about 2015). The study in broad terms: In model experiments, template switching captured about one uniquely barcoded TCR beta cDNA molecule for every two T cells. Age-related changes in TCR beta repertoire diversity were measured in the study by deep sequencing normalized with unique cDNA molecular identifiers. Using the same blood draw, the study looked at two additional independent replicas of 1 million unique cDNA reads for two donors, one aged 18 to 30 and the other aged 80 or older. Four age groups were formed from the donors: young (average approximately 16 years), middle-aged (approximately 42), aged (62) and long-lived (around 80). Here is what the overall study found, with its caveats: Since profiling was done on bulk unsorted PBMCs, naive and antigen-experienced compartments could not be conclusively compared. Because donor CMV infection status was unknown, age-related changes in expanded clonotypes were potentially confounded. Estimates of total diversity based on one million sequenced T cells were regarded as lower bounds and as underestimates. The long-lived group showed more naive CD4+ T cells, fewer expanded clones and increased TCR diversity than the aged group, suggesting age selection. There was a strong correlation between observed TCR beta diversity and the percentage of naive T cells measured by flow cytometry. As age increased, observed TCR beta diversity per million T cells dropped in a roughly linear way, and a significant reduction was already evident by age roughly 36.

Libraries were constructed by 5' RACE. TCRdb shows the sequencer as Illumina HiSeq 2500. A second roughly 6 to 12 cycle PCR used a sample-barcoded 5' primer and a J-beta primer mix. A template-switch 5' adaptor carrying 12 random nucleotides introduced a unique molecular identifier onto each TCR beta cDNA molecule. At least 2.5 million CDR3-containing paired-end reads were obtained from each sample. First-strand cDNA synthesis was performed from all RNA using the Mint cDNA synthesis kit, with priming by a TRBC-specific oligonucleotide. All cDNA was treated with uracil-DNA glycosylase and then went through a first 18-cycle PCR with the universal primers M1SS and BC2_uni_R. Turning to the authors' computational methods: Normalization of each sample was performed by random selection of 1 million high-quality reads, each carrying a distinct molecular identifier. Reads with shared molecular identifiers were discarded instead of being binned into consensus sequences. MiTCR, with a Q25 quality threshold and the strictest error-elimination algorithm, was used for CDR3 identification, clonotype clustering and error correction. Lower-bound total TCR beta diversity was estimated with a nonparametric unseen species model using Euler transformation. TCRdb passed the public sequencing reads through fastp at Q25 and MiXCR, retaining productive beta sequences. For every CDR3 protein sequence, its rows merge into one entry that carries the most common genes and DNA. It is TCRdb's table, rather than the study itself, that gives the V and J calls and clone size. For this sample there are about 930,000 distinct CDR3 sequences; approximately 32% appear just once. Of the sample, roughly a tenth falls within the top ten clones.

At the junction V is shortened by 4 bases and J by 4 bases; bases outside the gene matches: 14. CDR1 and CDR2 were assigned from the germline V gene (reference sequence) as DFQATT and SNEGSKA. From cysteine to phenylalanine, the CDR3 is 16 amino acids long. Only the CDR3 DNA stays, 48 bases, in frame from base 1. Systemically healthy Caucasian individuals from Russia, approximately 39 in total and aged 6 to 90 years, were included as donors. Ten milliliters of peripheral blood were drawn from each donor into EDTA-treated Vacutainer tubes. Ficoll-Paque density-gradient centrifugation was used to isolate PBMCs, with at least 7 million per sample. Trizol reagent was used to extract total RNA from the PBMCs, yielding at least 5 micrograms per sample. For every donor, an aliquot of PBMCs went through flow cytometry to measure the percentages of naive CD45RAhigh/CD27high T cells. This clonotype was seen a few times. The clone's antigen remains unknown. The sample holds no much larger clone one base away, and base qualities are not on file.

These data were likewise used in another study, on T cells of mothers and their children. In that second paper, the authors write: Nine systemically healthy Caucasian individuals served as donors, namely three mothers together with their six children. cDNA synthesis used all of the extracted RNA, with roughly 1.5 ug of RNA in each 15 ul reaction. In the second PCR, the M1S primer added sample barcodes and 2-4 random nucleotides. Over 10 million TCR beta CDR3 reads came from each mother, compared with some 3 million reads from each child. In both related and unrelated pairs, thymic selection shapes the output of TCR recombination in a similar way, with inherited differences having only a minor effect. Related mother-child pairs always showed normalized repertoire overlap that was slightly higher than in unrelated mother-child pairs, though the difference was never significant. No persistent microchimeric T cell clones were found, with a detection sensitivity of approximately 94 clones per million clonotypes. The study used deep NGS to compare TCR beta repertoires of mothers and children, seeking features distinguishing related mother-child pairs from unrelated individuals. The mean age was 40 +/- 4 years for the mothers and roughly 11 +/- 4 years for the children. Libraries were sequenced on Illumina HiSeq 2000 with 100+100 nt paired-end reads after adapter ligation with NEBNext reagents. To prevent cross-contamination, the mother and child libraries were prepared a month apart and were sequenced in separate runs. Between roughly 450,000 and 2,000,000 distinct TCR beta clonotypes were identified per donor. Naive TCR beta clonotypes were estimated from low-frequency clonotypes matched to each donor's FACS-determined naive share, without sorting.

This clonotype was sampled from a woman in her forties in good health. The sequence is built from TRBV20-1 and TRBJ1-2, and 8 junction bases match TRBD1. Sequencing input: blood. The DNA sequence is given as TGCAGTGCTATCCCACGACCGGGACAGGCGCTCTATGGCTACACCTTC. It codes for CSAIPRPGQALYGYTF.